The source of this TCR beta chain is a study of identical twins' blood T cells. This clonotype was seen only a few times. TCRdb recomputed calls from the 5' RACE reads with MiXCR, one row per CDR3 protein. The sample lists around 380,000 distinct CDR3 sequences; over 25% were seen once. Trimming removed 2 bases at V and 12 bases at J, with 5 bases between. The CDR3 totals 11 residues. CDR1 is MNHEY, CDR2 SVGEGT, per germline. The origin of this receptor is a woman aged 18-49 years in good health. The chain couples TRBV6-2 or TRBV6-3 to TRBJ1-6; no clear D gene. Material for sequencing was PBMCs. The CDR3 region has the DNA TGTGCCAGCAGTTACCCCGGACCCCTCCACTTT. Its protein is CASSYPGPLHF.